A selection of T cell receptor beta chains follows, all from one sample in a study of OX40 agonist ivuxolimab in advanced cancers. Profiling relied on immunoSEQ multiplex PCR, and the TCRdb table lists in-frame clones only, not all of them. Of over 150,000 clones listed, around 94% are singletons. The sequences come from CD4+ or CD8+ T cells sorted from blood, collected in a trial of the OX40 agonist ivuxolimab. These receptor sequences come from an adult with an advanced solid tumor such as melanoma, head and neck, liver or kidney cancer. The CDR3 runs from the conserved cysteine through the conserved F or W. Fields, in order: CDR3 protein, CDR3 DNA, V gene, J gene, clone size, D gene. The D gene is left open where the match is weak. Size tells how often a clone was seen (once, few, many) or the class of an expanded clone, and some rows leave it out.

CDR3 protein: CASMDSNYGYTF
CDR3 DNA: TGTGCCAGCATGGACAGTAACTATGGCTACACCTTC
V gene: TRBV6-5
J gene: TRBJ1-2
clone size: once
D gene: .

CDR3 protein: CSVAPGGRGDQPQHF
CDR3 DNA: TGCAGCGTCGCACCAGGGGGTCGGGGTGATCAGCCCCAGCATTTT
V gene: TRBV29-1
J gene: TRBJ1-5
clone size: .
D gene: TRBD1

CDR3 protein: CASSSEGIYNEQFF
CDR3 DNA: TGCGCCAGCAGCTCAGAGGGGATCTACAATGAGCAGTTCTTC
V gene: TRBV5-1
J gene: TRBJ2-1
clone size: .
D gene: .

CDR3 protein: CASSVPAGIGSPLHF
CDR3 DNA: TGTGCCAGCAGTGTGCCAGCGGGGATAGGCTCACCCCTCCACTTT
V gene: TRBV6-1
J gene: TRBJ1-6
clone size: .
D gene: .

CDR3 protein: CASSPRVVGGSYEQYF
CDR3 DNA: TGTGCCAGCTCACCGAGAGTTGTAGGTGGATCCTACGAGCAGTACTTC
V gene: TRBV18
J gene: TRBJ2-7
clone size: .
D gene: .

CDR3 protein: CATPLWLAGAEDLGDTQYF
CDR3 DNA: TGTGCCACCCCCTTGTGGCTAGCGGGAGCCGAGGATTTAGGAGATACGCAGTATTTT
V gene: TRBV15
J gene: TRBJ2-3
clone size: .
D gene: TRBD2

CDR3 protein: CASSLRDSRGYTF
CDR3 DNA: TGTGCCAGCAGTTTAAGGGACAGCCGGGGCTACACCTTC
V gene: TRBV27
J gene: TRBJ1-2
clone size: .
D gene: TRBD1

CDR3 protein: CASSPGQGGSNEKLFF
CDR3 DNA: TGCGCCAGCAGCCCCGGACAGGGAGGGTCTAATGAAAAACTGTTTTTT
V gene: TRBV5-1
J gene: TRBJ1-4
clone size: .
D gene: TRBD1

CDR3 protein: CASRAGTSAFF
CDR3 DNA: TGTGCCAGCAGGGCCGGGACGTCTGCTTTCTTT
V gene: TRBV2
J gene: TRBJ1-1
clone size: .
D gene: .

CDR3 protein: CAWSRDKWGPNNEQFF
CDR3 DNA: TGTGCCTGGAGTAGGGATAAGTGGGGGCCGAACAATGAGCAGTTCTTC
V gene: TRBV30
J gene: TRBJ2-1
clone size: .
D gene: .

CDR3 protein: CASSYEVSVGELFF
CDR3 DNA: TGTGCCAGCAGTTACGAGGTTTCCGTCGGGGAGCTGTTTTTT
V gene: TRBV27
J gene: TRBJ2-2
clone size: .
D gene: .

CDR3 protein: CASSLVGRPAGGNTIYF
CDR3 DNA: TGTGCCAGCAGCTTGGTCGGACGGCCTGCGGGTGGAAACACCATATATTTT
V gene: TRBV5-8
J gene: TRBJ1-3
clone size: .
D gene: .

CDR3 protein: CASSPGQGVSNEQFF
CDR3 DNA: TGTGCCAGCTCACCGGGACAGGGAGTTAGCAATGAGCAGTTCTTC
V gene: TRBV18
J gene: TRBJ2-1
clone size: .
D gene: TRBD1

CDR3 protein: CASSLVEGSNQPQHF
CDR3 DNA: TGTGCCAGCAGCTTAGTCGAGGGAAGCAATCAGCCCCAGCATTTT
V gene: TRBV7-2
J gene: TRBJ1-5
clone size: .
D gene: .

CDR3 protein: CASSSWTGNQPQHF
CDR3 DNA: TGTGCCAGCAGTTCCTGGACGGGCAATCAGCCCCAGCATTTT
V gene: TRBV27
J gene: TRBJ1-5
clone size: .
D gene: .

CDR3 protein: CASSQDPGGNSYNEQFF
CDR3 DNA: TGCGCCAGCAGCCAAGACCCCGGCGGGAACTCCTACAATGAGCAGTTCTTC
V gene: TRBV4-1
J gene: TRBJ2-1
clone size: few
D gene: .

CDR3 protein: CASSSRGRGYTEAFF
CDR3 DNA: TGTGCCAGCAGCTCCAGGGGGCGGGGTTACACTGAAGCTTTCTTT
V gene: TRBV5-4
J gene: TRBJ1-1
clone size: .
D gene: TRBD1

CDR3 protein: CASSSYPSYEQYF
CDR3 DNA: TGTGCCAGCAGCTCCTACCCCTCCTACGAGCAGTACTTC
V gene: TRBV7-9
J gene: TRBJ2-7
clone size: once
D gene: .

CDR3 protein: CASSATGASAATEAFF
CDR3 DNA: TGTGCCAGCAGCGCGACTGGGGCGTCTGCGGCCACTGAAGCTTTCTTT
V gene: TRBV9
J gene: TRBJ1-1
clone size: .
D gene: .

CDR3 protein: CASSEFVGQGGSGYTF
CDR3 DNA: TGTGCCAGCAGTGAATTCGTCGGACAGGGGGGTTCGGGCTACACCTTC
V gene: TRBV25-1
J gene: TRBJ1-2
clone size: .
D gene: TRBD1

CDR3 protein: CASSLVQGSYEQYF
CDR3 DNA: TGTGCCAGCAGCTTAGTTCAGGGAAGTTACGAGCAGTACTTC
V gene: TRBV7-2
J gene: TRBJ2-7
clone size: .
D gene: .

CDR3 protein: CASSGRTVSYEQYF
CDR3 DNA: TGTGCCAGCAGCGGGCGGACCGTGTCCTACGAGCAGTACTTC
V gene: TRBV11-2
J gene: TRBJ2-7
clone size: few
D gene: .

CDR3 protein: CASSYSGQGGYEQYF
CDR3 DNA: TGTGCCAGCAGTTACTCGGGACAGGGGGGCTACGAGCAGTACTTC
V gene: TRBV6-6
J gene: TRBJ2-7
clone size: .
D gene: TRBD1

CDR3 protein: CASSASGLPYNEQFF
CDR3 DNA: TGTGCCAGCAGCGCCTCGGGGCTCCCCTACAATGAGCAGTTCTTC
V gene: TRBV5-4
J gene: TRBJ2-1
clone size: .
D gene: .

CDR3 protein: CASSLGAEQYF
CDR3 DNA: TGTGCCAGCAGTTTAGGGGCAGAGCAGTACTTC
V gene: TRBV28
J gene: TRBJ2-7
clone size: .
D gene: .

CDR3 protein: CASGPFGGSSYEQYF
CDR3 DNA: TGTGCCAGTGGCCCATTTGGCGGGAGCTCCTACGAGCAGTACTTC
V gene: TRBV19
J gene: TRBJ2-7
clone size: .
D gene: TRBD2

CDR3 protein: CASSPNRGTADEQYF
CDR3 DNA: TGTGCCAGCTCACCGAACAGGGGGACAGCCGACGAGCAGTACTTC
V gene: TRBV18
J gene: TRBJ2-7
clone size: .
D gene: TRBD1

CDR3 protein: CASSTREEGNVLTF
CDR3 DNA: TGTGCCAGTAGTACCAGGGAGGAGGGCAACGTCCTGACTTTC
V gene: TRBV19
J gene: TRBJ2-6
clone size: .
D gene: .

CDR3 protein: CASNGRYTEAFF
CDR3 DNA: TGTGCCAGCAACGGGAGGTACACTGAAGCTTTCTTT
V gene: TRBV2
J gene: TRBJ1-1
clone size: .
D gene: .

CDR3 protein: CASGSWGETEAFF
CDR3 DNA: TGTGCTAGTGGTTCCTGGGGGGAGACTGAAGCTTTCTTT
V gene: TRBV12-5
J gene: TRBJ1-1
clone size: .
D gene: .

CDR3 protein: CASSLSTDTQYF
CDR3 DNA: TGTGCCAGCAGCCTTAGCACAGATACGCAGTATTTT
V gene: TRBV7-3
J gene: TRBJ2-3
clone size: once
D gene: .

CDR3 protein: CASSPPGQGNGYTF
CDR3 DNA: TGTGCCAGCAGTCCACCCGGACAGGGAAATGGCTACACCTTC
V gene: TRBV6-6
J gene: TRBJ1-2
clone size: .
D gene: TRBD1

CDR3 protein: CASSRPGAGGLYEQYF
CDR3 DNA: TGTGCCAGCAGTCGACCCGGGGCGGGGGGACTATACGAGCAGTACTTC
V gene: TRBV14
J gene: TRBJ2-7
clone size: .
D gene: TRBD2

CDR3 protein: CASSARRGGGTDTQYF
CDR3 DNA: TGTGCCAGCAGTGCCCGCAGGGGCGGGGGCACAGATACGCAGTATTTT
V gene: TRBV6-6
J gene: TRBJ2-3
clone size: .
D gene: .

CDR3 protein: CATSRDRRVEQYF
CDR3 DNA: TGTGCCACCAGCAGAGATCGTAGGGTCGAGCAGTACTTC
V gene: TRBV15
J gene: TRBJ2-7
clone size: .
D gene: .

CDR3 protein: CASSIQGGGSGNTIYF
CDR3 DNA: TGTGCCAGCAGCATCCAAGGGGGCGGCTCTGGAAACACCATATATTTT
V gene: TRBV9
J gene: TRBJ1-3
clone size: .
D gene: TRBD1

CDR3 protein: CASIRQGYLSQAFF
CDR3 DNA: TGTGCCAGCATAAGGCAGGGTTATCTGTCGCAAGCTTTCTTT
V gene: TRBV2
J gene: TRBJ1-1
clone size: .
D gene: .

CDR3 protein: CASSSGNTIYF
CDR3 DNA: TGCGCCAGCAGCTCGGGAAACACCATATATTTT
V gene: TRBV5-1
J gene: TRBJ1-3
clone size: .
D gene: .

CDR3 protein: CASSLVFGSNQPQHF
CDR3 DNA: TGTGCCAGCAGCTTAGTTTTTGGGAGCAATCAGCCCCAGCATTTT
V gene: TRBV7-6
J gene: TRBJ1-5
clone size: .
D gene: .

CDR3 protein: CASSTAGTYQETQYF
CDR3 DNA: TGTGCCAGTAGTACAGCGGGGACATACCAAGAGACCCAGTACTTC
V gene: TRBV19
J gene: TRBJ2-5
clone size: .
D gene: .

CDR3 protein: CASSKGDTGRQETQYF
CDR3 DNA: TGTGCCAGCAGCAAAGGGGATACAGGGCGACAAGAGACCCAGTACTTC
V gene: TRBV9
J gene: TRBJ2-5
clone size: .
D gene: .

CDR3 protein: CASRTGTAQETQYF
CDR3 DNA: TGTGCCAGCAGGACCGGGACAGCACAAGAGACCCAGTACTTC
V gene: TRBV7-2
J gene: TRBJ2-5
clone size: .
D gene: TRBD1

CDR3 protein: CASSPTLTQNTEAFF
CDR3 DNA: TGTGCCAGCAGCCCTACCTTAACACAGAACACTGAAGCTTTCTTT
V gene: TRBV6-5
J gene: TRBJ1-1
clone size: .
D gene: .

CDR3 protein: CASSRGQGHHYEQYF
CDR3 DNA: TGTGCCAGCAGTCGTGGGCAGGGACACCACTACGAGCAGTACTTC
V gene: TRBV5-8
J gene: TRBJ2-7
clone size: .
D gene: .

CDR3 protein: CASSERLRDRGYF
CDR3 DNA: TGTGCCAGCAGTGAAAGGTTACGGGACAGGGGGTACTTC
V gene: TRBV2
J gene: TRBJ2-5
clone size: .
D gene: TRBD1

CDR3 protein: CASSQGGGGNLYNSPLHF
CDR3 DNA: TGCGCCAGCAGCCAAGGGGGGGGAGGTAACCTCTATAATTCACCCCTCCACTTT
V gene: TRBV4-1
J gene: TRBJ1-6
clone size: .
D gene: .

CDR3 protein: CASSSKPGQGITDTQYF
CDR3 DNA: TGTGCCAGCAGCAGTAAACCCGGACAGGGGATCACAGATACGCAGTATTTT
V gene: TRBV9
J gene: TRBJ2-3
clone size: .
D gene: TRBD1

CDR3 protein: CASSFQGDGYTF
CDR3 DNA: TGTGCCAGCAGCTTCCAGGGAGATGGCTACACCTTC
V gene: TRBV5-4
J gene: TRBJ1-2
clone size: .
D gene: .

CDR3 protein: CASSPRERGLPNEQYF
CDR3 DNA: TGTGCCAGCAGTCCGCGAGAGCGGGGACTTCCCAACGAGCAGTACTTC
V gene: TRBV2
J gene: TRBJ2-7
clone size: .
D gene: TRBD2

CDR3 protein: CASSEGQGRSSPLHF
CDR3 DNA: TGTGCCAGTAGTGAAGGACAGGGTAGAAGTTCACCCCTCCACTTT
V gene: TRBV19
J gene: TRBJ1-6
clone size: .
D gene: TRBD1

CDR3 protein: CASSQDGGRGSGTGELFF
CDR3 DNA: TGCGCCAGCAGCCAAGATGGAGGTAGGGGCTCGGGCACCGGGGAGCTGTTTTTT
V gene: TRBV4-1
J gene: TRBJ2-2
clone size: .
D gene: .

CDR3 protein: CASKTDGRGPSNQPQHF
CDR3 DNA: TGTGCCAGTAAGACCGATGGGAGGGGACCTAGCAATCAGCCCCAGCATTTT
V gene: TRBV19
J gene: TRBJ1-5
clone size: .
D gene: .

CDR3 protein: CATSTPRGRRRGSSTTDTQYF
CDR3 DNA: TGTGCCACCAGCACACCCCGGGGCAGGAGGCGAGGATCTTCTACCACAGATACGCAGTATTTT
V gene: TRBV15
J gene: TRBJ2-3
clone size: once
D gene: .

CDR3 protein: CASSATPGSLTDTQYF
CDR3 DNA: TGTGCCAGCAGTGCCACCCCAGGGTCCCTCACAGATACGCAGTATTTT
V gene: TRBV25-1
J gene: TRBJ2-3
clone size: .
D gene: .

CDR3 protein: CASSLGQGGSGYTF
CDR3 DNA: TGTGCCAGCAGTCTTGGACAGGGAGGAAGTGGCTACACCTTC
V gene: TRBV2
J gene: TRBJ1-2
clone size: .
D gene: TRBD1